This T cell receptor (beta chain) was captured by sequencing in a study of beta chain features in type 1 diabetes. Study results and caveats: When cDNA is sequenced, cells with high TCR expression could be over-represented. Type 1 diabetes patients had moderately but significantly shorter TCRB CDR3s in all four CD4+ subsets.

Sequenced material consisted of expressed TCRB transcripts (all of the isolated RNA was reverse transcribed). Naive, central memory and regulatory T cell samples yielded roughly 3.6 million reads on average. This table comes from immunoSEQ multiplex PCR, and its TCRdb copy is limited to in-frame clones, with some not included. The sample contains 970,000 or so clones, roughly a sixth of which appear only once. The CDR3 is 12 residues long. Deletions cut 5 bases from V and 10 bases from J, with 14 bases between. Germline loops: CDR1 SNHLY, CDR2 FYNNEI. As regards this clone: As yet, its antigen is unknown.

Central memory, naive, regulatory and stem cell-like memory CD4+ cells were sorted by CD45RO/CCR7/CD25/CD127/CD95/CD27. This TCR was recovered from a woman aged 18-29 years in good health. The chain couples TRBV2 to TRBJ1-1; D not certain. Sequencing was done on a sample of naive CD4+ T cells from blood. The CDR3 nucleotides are TGTGCCAGCAGTCGTGACCCCCTGGGAGCTTTCTTT. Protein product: CASSRDPLGAFF.